This T cell receptor (beta chain) was observed in a study of CD8+CD57+ T cells in acquired aplastic anemia. CD8+CD57+ cell expansion, shown by flow cytometry, had occurred in the patients selected for sequencing. Profiles of TCR beta VDJ and CDR3 were generated from a genomic DNA template. TCRdb recomputed calls from the reads with MiXCR, one row per CDR3 protein. The table includes 200,000 or so distinct CDR3 sequences, over 40% detected once. Regarding this clonotype: The junction departs from germline at one end; a sequencing error may be responsible.

The receptor's source is a human donor with aplastic anemia. The sequenced material came from sorted CD4+, CD8+, or CD8+CD57+ T cells (not recorded which) from PBMCs.

CDR3 sequence (DNA): TGTGCCAGCAGTGATACAGGTTTGGGCTCTGGGGCCAACGTCCTGACTTTC. Translating gives CASSDTGLGSGANVLTF. V is TRBV10-3 and J is TRBJ2-6; a weak D match, TRBD1 (5 bases). CDR3 size: 17 residues. CDR1 and CDR2 (germline): ENHRY, SYGVKD.